One sample yielded the 24 T cell receptor beta chains listed below, sequenced in a study of T cell clones after liver transplantation. Profiled with immunoSEQ multiplex PCR; TCRdb holds only in-frame clones, not every one. The table lists 40,000 to 55,000 clones, more than 70% of them singletons. Sample: CD4+ T cells from blood, taken 24 months after liver transplant. These receptors were collected from a human patient who received a liver transplant. The T cells may partly be graft donor cells.

In its sample, this clone was seen once. J is TRBJ2-3 and V is TRBV6-5; D remains unclear. Germline V CDR1 and CDR2: MNHEY, SVGAGI. V was shortened by 5 bases and J by 6 bases, with 9 bases between the two germline ends. The CDR3 contains 12 residues. CDR3 nucleotide sequence: TGTGCCAGCAGTGTGACCGGGGATACGCAGTATTTT. Protein product: CASSVTGDTQYF.

This clone has only a few counts. V is TRBV4-2 and J is TRBJ2-5, with D maybe TRBD1 (6 bases). V was trimmed by 2 bases and J by 5 bases, leaving 18 bases between them. Per the germline V gene, CDR1 is LGHNA and CDR2 is YNFKEQ. This CDR3 spans 16 amino acids. The CDR3 DNA reads as TGTGCCAGCAGCCAAACACAGGGTATGAGTGGCGAGACCCAGTACTTC. It specifies CASSQTQGMSGETQYF.

The chain joins TRBV7-2 to TRBJ1-3, with unresolved D. The CDR3 contains 13 residues. Between the trimmed V and J ends, which lost 3 bases and 8 bases, there was a span of 11 bases. CDR1 is SGHTA, CDR2 FQGNSA, per germline. The CDR3, as DNA: TGTGCCAGCAGCTTTCTACAGCCTCACACCATATATTTT. Translating it yields CASSFLQPHTIYF.

V is TRBV7-3 and J is TRBJ2-2; 7 nucleotides line up with TRBD1. The germline V gene encodes CDR1 SGHTA and CDR2 FQGTGA. The junction had 4 bases not matched to a gene; V was cut back by 2 bases and J by 1 base. CDR3 size: 16 residues. CDR3 nucleotides: TGTGCCAGCAGCTTACCGGGGACAGAGAACACCGGGGAGCTGTTTTTT. Encoded protein: CASSLPGTENTGELFF.

The chain combines TRBV5-5 with TRBJ2-3; 16 positions agree with TRBD2. This CDR3 comprises 20 residues. Germline trimming cut 3 bases from V and 5 bases from J; bases unmatched to any gene: 15. Germline assignment: CDR1 SGHKS and CDR2 YYEKEE (reference sequence). CDR3 DNA sequence: TGTGCCAGCAGCTCCTCCGGGACTAGCGGGAGGGCCGAGGACCGAGATACGCAGTATTTT. Residues: CASSSSGTSGRAEDRDTQYF.

This clone was counted only a few times. V usage is TRBV4-3 and J usage is TRBJ2-7, with D tentatively TRBD2 (5 bases). CDR1 and CDR2 from the germline V gene are LGHNA and YSLEER. The CDR3 is 15 residues long. V was trimmed by 2 bases and J by 6 bases, leaving 17 bases between them. The CDR3 spells CASSQSTGYFGEQYF. CDR3 in DNA: TGCGCCAGCAGCCAATCTACGGGATACTTTGGCGAGCAGTACTTC.

The genes are TRBV9 and TRBJ2-3; maybe TRBD2 (7 bases). This CDR3 comprises 16 residues. Germline assignment: CDR1 SGDLS and CDR2 YYNGEE. V was cut by 4 bases and J by 2 bases, with 17 bases left in between. CDR3 nucleotide sequence: TGTGCCAGCAGCCCCCGAGGGGGGGCGACCACAGATACGCAGTATTTT. It specifies CASSPRGGATTDTQYF. Drawing the rest from reference TRBV9 and TRBJ2-3, the complete variable domain is DSGVTQTPKHLITATGQRVTLRCSPRSGDLSVYWYQQSLDQGLQFLIQYYNGEERAKGNILERFSAQQFPDLHSELNLSSLELGDSALYFCASSPRGGATTDTQYFGPGTRLTVL.

The chain employs TRBV29-1 and TRBJ2-2; 7 nucleotides line up with TRBD2. The CDR3 length is 14 residues. With 7 bases clipped from V and 6 bases from J, the junction kept 11 bases outside the gene matches. Germline V gives CDR1 SQVTM, CDR2 ANQGSEA. For the CDR3, the DNA is TGCAGCGGGTCTCGGGTAGCGGGCTCCGGGGAGCTGTTTTTT. Encoded protein: CSGSRVAGSGELFF.

This clone was observed a single time. CDR3 nucleotides: TGTGCCAGCAGTCCTGTAGAGACCACTGAAGCTTTCTTT. Protein sequence: CASSPVETTEAFF. This sequence joins TRBV6-5 and TRBJ1-1; D gene uncertain. From germline, CDR1 is MNHEY and CDR2 SVGAGI. This CDR3 has 13 residues. V lost 5 bases, J lost 4 bases, and 11 bases lay in between.

This clone appeared a few times. The chain carries TRBV6-1 and TRBJ2-7; the D call may be TRBD1 or TRBD2 (6 bases each). The CDR3 is 13 amino acids. Trimming took off 11 bases at V and 3 bases at J, with 17 bases between the two ends. The V gene's germline CDR1 is MNHNS and CDR2 SASEGT. CDR3: CAASSEGGYEQYF. The DNA for the CDR3 is TGTGCCGCAAGCTCGGAGGGGGGCTACGAGCAGTACTTC.

The chain couples TRBV2 to TRBJ1-2; D gene uncertain. This CDR3 region has 13 residues. V gave up 7 bases and J gave up 4 bases, with 13 bases separating them. Germline values: CDR1 SNHLY, CDR2 FYNNEI. CDR3 nucleotide sequence: TGTGCCAGCAATACGGGTTCAGGCTATGGCTACACCTTC. Its protein product is CASNTGSGYGYTF.

The J gene is TRBJ2-7, the V gene TRBV7-3; tentatively, D is TRBD2 (5 bases). This CDR3 is 13 amino acids long. From germline, CDR1 is SGHTA and CDR2 FQGTGA. Trimming left V 1 base short and J 7 bases short, with 11 bases between. The CDR3 sequence is CASSLIGGSEQYF. The CDR3 bases are TGTGCCAGCAGCTTAATTGGTGGGAGTGAGCAGTACTTC.

The chain recombines TRBV6-1 with TRBJ2-6; D remains ambiguous. CDR3 length equals 17 residues. Germline assignment: CDR1 MNHNS and CDR2 SASEGT. Trimming shortened V by 2 bases and J by 0 bases, and 11 bases separated the two germline ends. The CDR3 bases are TGTGCCAGCAGTGAAACGTCGGCAGCCTCTGGGGCCAACGTCCTGACTTTC. This codes for CASSETSAASGANVLTF.

This sequence joins TRBV27 and TRBJ2-7; D is ambiguous. V lost 3 bases and J 2 bases, leaving 8 bases between the germline ends. Germline V gene data show CDR1 as MNHEY and CDR2 as SMNVEV (reference sequence). CDR3 size: 13 residues. The CDR3 DNA follows: TGTGCCAGCAGTTTCGGCAGAACCTACGAGCAGTACTTC. It encodes CASSFGRTYEQYF.

The CDR3 here is CASSFRTGRSGEQYF. The DNA of the CDR3 is TGTGCCAGCAGTTTTCGGACAGGTAGATCCGGCGAGCAGTACTTC. The rearrangement joins TRBV25-1 to TRBJ2-7; 7 bases are shared with TRBD1. Trimming removed 5 bases from V and 6 bases from J; junction bases left unmatched: 13. The CDR3 contains 15 residues. From germline, CDR1 is MGHDK and CDR2 SYGVNS.

The chain has TRBV6-6 and TRBJ1-1, with D possibly being TRBD1 (5 bases). The germline V gene encodes CDR1 MNHNY and CDR2 SVGAGI (reference sequence). This CDR3 is 13 amino acids long. V was shortened by 2 bases and J by 8 bases, with 12 bases between the two germline ends. The CDR3 is CASSYAGQGEAFF. Written as DNA, the CDR3 is TGTGCCAGCAGTTACGCGGGGCAGGGCGAAGCTTTCTTT.

This clone was found once. CDR3 protein: CSVSGVIGEKLFF. The CDR3 coding sequence is TGCAGCGTTTCAGGAGTAATAGGTGAAAAACTGTTTTTT. The chain employs TRBV29-1 and TRBJ1-4; D remains unclear. Trimming pared 5 bases from V and 7 bases from J, leaving 14 bases between. This CDR3 is 13 amino acids long. The germline gives CDR1 SQVTM, CDR2 ANQGSEA.

This rearrangement joins TRBV7-9 to TRBJ1-5; 9 bases line up with TRBD1. With 4 bases clipped from V and 5 bases from J, the junction kept 6 bases outside the gene matches. The CDR3 runs 15 residues. Per germline, CDR1 SEHNR and CDR2 FQNEAQ (reference sequence). The CDR3 DNA sequence: TGTGCCAGCAGCTCCCCAGGGACAGGGTATCAGCCCCAGCATTTT. This codes for CASSSPGTGYQPQHF. The whole variable domain, filled in from reference TRBV7-9 and TRBJ1-5, reads DTGVSQNPRHKITKRGQNVTFRCDPISEHNRLYWYRQTLGQGPEFLTYFQNEAQLEKSRLLSDRFSAERPKGSFSTLEIQRTEQGDSAMYLCASSSPGTGYQPQHFGDGTRLSIL.

The rearrangement uses TRBV4-2 and TRBJ1-2; 12 bases line up with TRBD1. Germline V gives CDR1 LGHNA, CDR2 YNFKEQ. With V trimmed by 1 base and J by 3 bases, 3 bases remained unmatched. The CDR3 is made up of 16 amino acids. The CDR3: CASSQGDRGRDYGYTF. CDR3 in DNA: TGTGCCAGCAGCCAAGGGGACAGGGGGCGCGACTATGGCTACACCTTC.

This clone was seen just once. The genes are TRBV10-2 and TRBJ2-7, with TRBD1 matching over 9 bases. Germline V gene data show CDR1 as WSHSY and CDR2 as SAAADI. The CDR3 spans 13 residues. V shed 11 bases and J 2 bases; nucleotides not matched to a gene: 7. CDR3 DNA sequence: TGCGCCGCCGGACAGGGGCCTCCCTACGAGCAGTACTTC. It translates to CAAGQGPPYEQYF.

The chain is built from TRBV5-1 and TRBJ2-2; possibly TRBD2 for D (7 bases). Germline CDR1 reads SGHRS; CDR2 reads YFSETQ. This CDR3 comprises 17 residues. V was trimmed by 0 bases and J by 3 bases, leaving 15 bases between them. Written as DNA, the CDR3 is TGCGCCAGCAGCTTGGGGGCGGGGGCGCAGGACACCGGGGAGCTGTTTTTT. Translation gives CASSLGAGAQDTGELFF.

CDR3 region: CASSLKETQYF. CDR3 DNA sequence: TGTGCCAGCAGCTTGAAAGAGACCCAGTACTTC. The V and J genes are TRBV7-9 and TRBJ2-5; D is ambiguous. V dropped 3 bases and J dropped 3 bases, with 2 bases sitting between them. Germline V gene lookup returns CDR1 SEHNR and CDR2 FQNEAQ (reference sequence). CDR3 length: 11 residues. Full variable domain (rest looked up from reference TRBV7-9 and TRBJ2-5): DTGVSQNPRHKITKRGQNVTFRCDPISEHNRLYWYRQTLGQGPEFLTYFQNEAQLEKSRLLSDRFSAERPKGSFSTLEIQRTEQGDSAMYLCASSLKETQYFGPGTRLLVL.

The CDR3 sequence: CASSLARGYEQYF. Here the CDR3 DNA reads TGTGCCAGCAGCTTAGCCCGGGGCTACGAGCAGTACTTC. The genes are TRBV11-3 and TRBJ2-7; TRBD2 is a possible D gene (5 bases). Germline V CDR1 and CDR2: SGHNT, YENEEA. The CDR3 has 13 residues. Between the trimmed V and J ends, which lost 1 base and 3 bases, there was a span of 7 bases.

This clone was seen once. The chain carries TRBV28 and TRBJ2-2; weak D call: TRBD2 (6 bases). Looked up from germline, CDR1 is MDHEN and CDR2 is SYDVKM. The CDR3 sequence is 16 residues long. The V end was cut by 1 base, the J end by 4 bases, with 13 bases between. The CDR3 region has the DNA TGTGCCAGCAGTTTATCCACGGGACTTAGCACCGGGGAGCTGTTTTTT. It is translated as CASSLSTGLSTGELFF. Combining the CDR3 with reference TRBV28 and TRBJ2-2 gives the whole variable domain DVKVTQSSRYLVKRTGEKVFLECVQDMDHENMFWYRQDPGLGLRLIYFSYDVKMKEKGDIPEGYSVSREKKERFSLILESASTNQTSMYLCASSLSTGLSTGELFFGEGSRLTVL.